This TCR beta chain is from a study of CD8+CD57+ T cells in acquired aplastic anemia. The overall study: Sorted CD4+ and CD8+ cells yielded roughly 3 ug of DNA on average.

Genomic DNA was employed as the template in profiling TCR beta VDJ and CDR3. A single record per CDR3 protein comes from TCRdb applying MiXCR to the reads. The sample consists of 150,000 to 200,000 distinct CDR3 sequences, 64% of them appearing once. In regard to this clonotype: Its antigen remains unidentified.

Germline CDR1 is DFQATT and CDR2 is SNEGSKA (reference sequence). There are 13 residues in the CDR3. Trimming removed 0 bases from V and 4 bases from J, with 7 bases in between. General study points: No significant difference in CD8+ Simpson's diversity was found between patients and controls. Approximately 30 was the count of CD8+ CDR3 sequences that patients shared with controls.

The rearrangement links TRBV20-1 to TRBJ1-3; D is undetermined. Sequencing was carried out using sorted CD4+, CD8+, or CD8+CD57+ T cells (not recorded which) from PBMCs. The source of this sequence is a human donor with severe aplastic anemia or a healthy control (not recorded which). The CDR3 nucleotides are TGCAGTGCTAGAGAACTAGCGGGAAACACCATATATTTT. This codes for CSARELAGNTIYF.